A single sample is the source of the 14 T cell receptor beta chains below, sequenced in a study of cytomegalovirus exposure and HLA in healthy donors. Method: immunoSEQ multiplex PCR; TCRdb's copy keeps in-frame clones and lacks some. The table includes some 120,000 clones, roughly 94% detected once. Material for sequencing was PBMCs. The source of these receptors is a woman aged 18-30 years in good health and CMV-seronegative.

The gene calls are TRBV7-9 and TRBJ1-1; the D is unclear. V lost 2 bases to trimming and J lost 7 bases, with 17 bases between them. This CDR3 spans 15 amino acids. Germline-derived CDR1 and CDR2 are SEHNR and FQNEAQ (reference sequence). The CDR3 region has the DNA TGTGCCAGCAGCTTATTCGGGAGAAATTATAGTGAAGCTTTCTTT. Its translation: CASSLFGRNYSEAFF.

The chain is built from TRBV6-5 and TRBJ2-7; TRBD1 is a possible D gene (5 bases). CDR3 length equals 12 residues. Between the trimmed V and J ends, which lost 6 bases and 2 bases, there was a span of 8 bases. The germline CDR1 and CDR2 sequences are MNHEY and SVGAGI. CDR3 loop: CASSVQAYEQYF. The CDR3 nucleotides read TGTGCCAGCAGCGTACAGGCCTACGAGCAGTACTTC.

This rearrangement joins TRBV9 to TRBJ2-7, with 10 bases lining up with TRBD1. Germline V gene sequence: CDR1 SGDLS, CDR2 YYNGEE. Unmatched junction bases numbered 8, after V lost 4 bases and J lost 7 bases. The CDR3 consists of 14 residues. The CDR3 loop reads CASSPGTGVEEQYF. The CDR3, as DNA: TGTGCCAGCAGCCCCGGGACAGGGGTCGAAGAGCAGTACTTC.

The rearrangement uses TRBV28 and TRBJ1-1; D unresolved. V dropped 0 bases and J dropped 2 bases, with 4 bases sitting between them. The CDR3 consists of 13 residues. Germline CDR1 and CDR2: MDHEN and SYDVKM. The CDR3 loop is CASSLWSNTEAFF. In DNA, the CDR3 is TGTGCCAGCAGTTTATGGAGCAACACTGAAGCTTTCTTT.

The gene calls are TRBV19 and TRBJ1-5, with a possible D match to TRBD1 (6 bases). Germline CDR1 is LNHDA and CDR2 is SQIVND (reference sequence). V dropped 1 base and J dropped 6 bases, with 16 bases sitting between them. This CDR3 has 16 residues. The CDR3 spells CASSIVDRLQGQPQHF. CDR3 DNA sequence: TGTGCCAGTAGTATAGTAGACAGGCTTCAGGGTCAGCCCCAGCATTTT.

V gene TRBV5-1 combines with J gene TRBJ2-3, with 9 bases lining up with TRBD2. This CDR3 contains 15 residues. V lost 3 bases and J lost 4; bases outside the gene matches: 6. CDR1 SGHRS and CDR2 YFSETQ come from the germline V gene. DNA for the CDR3: TGCGCCAGCAGCTCTAGCGGGAAAGGCGCAGATACGCAGTATTTT. Translation: CASSSSGKGADTQYF.

The chain employs TRBV5-1 and TRBJ2-7; TRBD1 is a possible D gene (5 bases). The germline gives CDR1 SGHRS, CDR2 YFSETQ. The CDR3 loop spans 14 amino acids. The V gene lost 4 bases and the J gene lost 5 bases, with 16 bases spanning the gap. As DNA, the CDR3 is TGCGCCAGCAGCCCAGAGGACATCAGCGACGAGCAGTACTTC. Residues: CASSPEDISDEQYF.

The rearrangement links TRBV6-6 to TRBJ2-4; TRBD2 matches at 8 bases. After removal of 7 bases from V and 8 bases from J, the junction contained 4 bases not matched to a gene. Germline lookup yields CDR1 MNHNY and CDR2 SVGAGI (reference sequence). The CDR3 is 12 residues long. For the CDR3, the DNA is TGTGCCAGCACTCCGGGGGGGCACATTCAGTACTTC. Amino acid sequence: CASTPGGHIQYF.

The V and J genes are TRBV7-3 and TRBJ2-1, with 9 bases identical to TRBD2. The germline V gene has CDR1 SGHTA and CDR2 FQGTGA. The CDR3 length is 17 residues. Germline trimming cut 2 bases from V and 8 bases from J; bases unmatched to any gene: 13. The DNA for the CDR3 is TGTGCCAGCAGCTTAGCCGGGACGGTGGGACTAGCCCATGAGCAGTTCTTC. It encodes CASSLAGTVGLAHEQFF.

The V gene is TRBV30, the J gene TRBJ1-5; 9 bases are shared with TRBD1. This CDR3 has 15 amino acids. J lost 2 bases, V lost 8 bases, and 10 bases had no gene match. From germline, CDR1 is GTSNPN and CDR2 SVGIG (reference sequence). The CDR3 DNA sequence: TGTGCCCTGGGGGACAGGGCTAGGGGCAATCAGCCCCAGCATTTT. Translation: CALGDRARGNQPQHF.

The V and J genes are TRBV18 and TRBJ2-7; 8 nucleotides align to TRBD2. In germline, CDR1 is KGHSH, CDR2 LQKENI. This CDR3 is 18 amino acids long. J was trimmed by 5 bases and V by 3 bases; bases with no gene match: 18. This CDR3 is CASSPWALTSGSGHEQYF. In DNA, the CDR3 is TGTGCCAGCTCACCCTGGGCGCTGACCAGCGGGAGCGGGCACGAGCAGTACTTC.

The chain joins TRBV19 to TRBJ2-1; 7 bases align to TRBD2. CDR3 length: 17 amino acids. Per germline, CDR1 LNHDA and CDR2 SQIVND (reference sequence). Trimming at V came to 5 bases and at J to 0 bases, leaving 10 bases not matched to a gene. CDR3 protein: CASSPLAGSRSYNEQFF. In nucleotides, the CDR3 is TGTGCCAGTAGTCCCTTAGCGGGTTCCCGCTCCTACAATGAGCAGTTCTTC.

The gene calls are TRBV7-9 and TRBJ2-5, with 9 positions matching TRBD2. Germline values: CDR1 SEHNR, CDR2 FQNEAQ (reference sequence). There are 15 residues in the CDR3. V was pared by 2 bases and J by 5 bases, with 6 bases of the junction left unmatched. The CDR3 nucleotides are TGTGCCAGCAGCTTAAGCGCGGGAGGGCTTGAGACCCAGTACTTC. Amino acid sequence: CASSLSAGGLETQYF.

The CDR3, as DNA: TGTGCCAGCAGCTGGACAGGGGCTGATGGCTACACCTTC. It specifies CASSWTGADGYTF. The chain joins TRBV7-9 to TRBJ1-2, with 9 bases that match TRBD1. Germline V gene sequence: CDR1 SEHNR, CDR2 FQNEAQ (reference sequence). V lost 4 bases, J lost 6 bases, and 3 bases stayed unmatched. The CDR3 has 13 residues.